The rows below give T cell receptor beta chains drawn from one sample of a study of T cell repertoires in cytomegalovirus infection. From the reads, TCRdb called clonotypes with MiXCR, one entry per CDR3 protein. The sample holds a few hundred thousand distinct CDR3 sequences, almost 40% seen once. The antigens these receptors bind are not known. The specimen was cultured PBMCs, collected from culture after CMV antigen stimulation. These receptors came from a human donor in good health (CMV status not recorded). Some clones in this sample may be carry-over from other donors' samples. CDR3s include the opening cysteine and the closing phenylalanine or tryptophan. A D gene is named only where the DNA matches it firmly. The size entry is marked missing in some rows and otherwise reads once, few, many or a size class.

j_call v_call d_call clone_size cdr3_aa cdr3_nt
TRBJ2-2 TRBV5-4 - - CASSSDSALGIF TGTGCCAGCAGCTCGGACAGTGCCCTCGGGATTTTT
TRBJ1-2 TRBV12-3/TRBV12-4 - few CASSLREEVEGYTF TGTGCCAGCAGTTTGAGGGAAGAGGTCGAAGGCTACACCTTC
TRBJ2-1 TRBV7-3 TRBD2 - CASSLGGRAHNEQFF TGTGCCAGCAGCTTAGGAGGGAGGGCCCACAATGAGCAGTTCTTC
TRBJ1-2 TRBV9 - - CASSPPELRGYTF TGTGCCAGCAGCCCTCCTGAGTTGCGCGGCTACACCTTC
TRBJ2-3 TRBV4-2 TRBD2 - CASSQRGGQTDTQYF TGTGCCAGCAGCCAACGGGGGGGCCAGACAGATACGCAGTATTTT
TRBJ2-3 TRBV12-5 - - CASGLTGLTDTQYF TGTGCTAGTGGTTTGACGGGACTCACAGATACGCAGTATTTT
TRBJ2-7 TRBV20-1 TRBD1 - CSARMGTEPYEQYF TGCAGTGCTAGAATGGGGACAGAGCCCTACGAGCAGTACTTC
TRBJ1-1 TRBV5-6 TRBD1 - CASSSRDRGFTFF TGTGCCAGCAGCTCAAGGGACAGGGGGTTTACTTTCTTT
TRBJ2-5 TRBV20-1 TRBD2 - CSASGGGETQYF TGCAGTGCTAGCGGGGGGGGGGAGACCCAGTACTTC
TRBJ2-3 TRBV5-4 TRBD1 - CASSWGDREDTQYF TGTGCCAGCAGCTGGGGGGACAGGGAAGATACGCAGTATTTT
TRBJ2-5 TRBV20-1 - once CSARVGSQSQETQYF TGCAGTGCTAGAGTGGGGTCACAGAGCCAAGAGACCCAGTACTTC
TRBJ2-3 TRBV4-3 TRBD2 - CASSPGLAPTDTQYF TGCGCCAGCAGCCCGGGACTAGCTCCCACAGATACGCAGTATTTT
TRBJ2-1 TRBV18 - - CASSQLQTPYNEQFF TGTGCCAGCTCACAGCTACAGACACCCTACAATGAGCAGTTCTTC
TRBJ2-2 TRBV3-1 TRBD2 - CASSPNVETSGSKMAGELFF TGTGCCAGCAGCCCCAACGTAGAGACTAGCGGGAGCAAAATGGCCGGGGAGCTGTTTTTT
TRBJ2-5 TRBV7-8 - few CASSSPGVRSETQYF TGTGCCAGCAGCTCTCCAGGGGTCCGTTCGGAGACCCAGTACTTC
TRBJ1-4 TRBV6-5 TRBD1 once CASSYPDRADEKLFF TGTGCCAGCAGTTACCCCGACAGGGCGGATGAAAAACTGTTTTTT
TRBJ1-4 TRBV12-3/TRBV12-4 - - CASSLKAVNEKLFF TGTGCCAGCAGTTTAAAGGCAGTGAATGAAAAACTGTTTTTT
TRBJ1-2 TRBV7-2 - - CASSAQKSGTSGGYTF TGTGCCAGCAGCGCCCAAAAGAGTGGTACTTCGGGGGGCTACACCTTC
TRBJ2-3 TRBV20-1 - - CSARDWTQEGTDTQYF TGCAGTGCTAGAGACTGGACACAAGAAGGCACAGATACGCAGTATTTT